The source of this T cell receptor beta chain is a study of T cell changes during pregnancy in multiple sclerosis. This clone was recorded only once. Here immunoSEQ multiplex PCR was the method, and the copy in TCRdb shows in-frame clones only, minus some. This table has tens of thousands of clones, 92% appearing once. The CDR3 consists of 13 residues. Germline V gene sequence: CDR1 KGHSH, CDR2 LQKENI. Unmatched junction bases numbered 7, after V lost 0 bases and J lost 14 bases. The receptor was derived from a female donor in good health, enrolled as a control in a pregnancy study. Sequencing was performed on peripheral blood, taken in the third trimester of pregnancy. The chain couples TRBV18 to TRBJ2-3, with TRBD2 identical over 8 bases. The CDR3 protein is CASSPPRAGEGYF. The CDR3 DNA sequence: TGTGCCAGCTCACCACCGCGAGCGGGAGAAGGGTATTTT.